This T cell receptor beta chain was retrieved from a study of regulatory T cells in long-lasting Graves disease. Overall study context: To qualify as persistent, Graves' disease required over 5 years of antithyroid drugs with positive TSH receptor antibodies. Findings of the study overall: Persistent Graves' disease cases displayed lower TCR diversity than newly diagnosed ones.

Stated time point: persistent/refractory GD, antithyroid drugs over 5 years with positive TRAb. With RNA extracted from PBMCs as input, the TCR library was made. This clonotype has only a few counts. The antigen is undetermined. The CDR3 length is 15 residues. Germline V gene lookup returns CDR1 SGHDT and CDR2 YYEEEE. With 2 bases clipped from V and 8 bases from J, the junction kept 10 bases outside the gene matches. Both iRepertoire HTBI primers and Arm-PCR of CDR3 regions were used to build the TCR beta libraries. In TCRdb, the multiplex PCR reads were re-called with MiXCR into one record per CDR3 protein. The profile shows more than 300,000 distinct CDR3 sequences, approximately 23% of them singletons.

The source was peripheral blood mononuclear cells (PBMCs), collected when the disease was refractory, from a patient treated with antithyroid drugs. The rearrangement uses TRBV5-6 and TRBJ2-5; 9 nucleotides line up with TRBD1. The sequence was obtained from a woman in her thirties or forties with Graves disease. CDR3 region: CASSLGQGILETQYF. DNA for the CDR3: TGTGCCAGCAGCTTAGGACAGGGGATTTTAGAAACCCAGTACTTC.